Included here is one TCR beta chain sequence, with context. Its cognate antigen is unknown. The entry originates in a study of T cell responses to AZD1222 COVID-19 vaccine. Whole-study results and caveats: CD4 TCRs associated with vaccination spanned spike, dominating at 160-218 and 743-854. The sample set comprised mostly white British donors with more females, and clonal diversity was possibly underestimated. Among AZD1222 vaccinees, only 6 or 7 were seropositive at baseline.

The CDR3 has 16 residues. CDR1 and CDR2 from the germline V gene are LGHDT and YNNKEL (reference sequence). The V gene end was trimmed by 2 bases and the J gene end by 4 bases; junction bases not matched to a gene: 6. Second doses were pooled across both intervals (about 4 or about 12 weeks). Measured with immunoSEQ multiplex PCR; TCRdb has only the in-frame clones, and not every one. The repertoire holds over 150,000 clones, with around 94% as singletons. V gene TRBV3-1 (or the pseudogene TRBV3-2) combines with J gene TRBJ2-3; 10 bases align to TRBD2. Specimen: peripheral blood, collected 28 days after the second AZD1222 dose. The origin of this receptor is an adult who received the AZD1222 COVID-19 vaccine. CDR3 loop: CASSQRTSGKADTQYF. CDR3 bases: TGTGCCAGCAGCCAAAGAACTAGCGGGAAGGCAGATACGCAGTATTTT.